The present T cell receptor (beta chain) was sequenced within a study of blood T cell repertoires in COVID-19. TCRdb's copy holds only in-frame clones and misses some; the assay was immunoSEQ multiplex PCR. Of fewer than 250,000 clones in the sample, roughly nine tenths are singletons; the top ten hold 2% to 2.5%. Germline V gene data show CDR1 as MNHEY and CDR2 as SMNVEV (reference sequence). This CDR3 has 14 residues. Trimming removed 2 bases from V and 3 bases from J; junction bases left unmatched: 4. This clone was counted only a few times. The J gene is TRBJ2-7, the V gene TRBV27, with 7 nucleotides matching TRBD2. Material for sequencing was peripheral blood. This TCR was recovered from a woman in her forties or fifties with acute or convalescent COVID-19. Here the CDR3 reads CASSLPREIYEQYF. The CDR3 region has the DNA TGTGCCAGCAGTTTACCGCGGGAGATCTACGAGCAGTACTTC.